This T cell receptor (beta chain) appears in the sequencing data of a study of control samples from healthy donors and cancer patients. Measured with immunoSEQ multiplex PCR; TCRdb has only the in-frame clones, and not every one. This table holds approximately 140,000 clones, approximately 94% found once. Trimming left V 0 bases short and J 2 bases short, with 5 bases between. This CDR3 is built from 13 residues. The V gene's germline CDR1 is SGHDT and CDR2 YYEEEE. Sequencing was carried out using blood. This receptor was taken from a young man in good health. The genes are TRBV5-6 and TRBJ2-5; unclear D gene. In DNA form, the CDR3 reads TGTGCCAGCAGCTTGGTCGGACAAGAGACCCAGTACTTC. Its translation is CASSLVGQETQYF.